The present TCR beta chain was sequenced within a study of T-cell reconstitution after alpha-beta-depleted transplantation in children. For TCRbeta, the library was prepared with unique molecular identifiers. TCRdb processed the PCR reads anew with MiXCR; each CDR3 protein has one entry. Seen here are around 100,000 distinct CDR3 sequences, 10% observed once, and the top ten hold less than 35%. V was cut by 4 bases and J by 5 bases, with 9 bases left in between. The germline gives CDR1 LGHDT, CDR2 YNNKEL (reference sequence). CDR3 size: 13 residues. This sequence was found in a boy aged 2 to 9 with acute lymphoblastic leukemia, due to receive a stem cell transplant. The chain carries TRBV3-1 and TRBJ2-1; D unclear. Source: PBMCs, taken before TCRalphabeta/CD19-depleted stem cell transplant. CDR3 sequence: CASSPRVHNEQFF. The CDR3 DNA reads TGTGCCAGCAGCCCACGAGTCCACAATGAGCAGTTCTTC.